This record looks at one T cell receptor (beta chain) sequence and its context. As yet, its antigen is unknown. The data were obtained in a study of T cells in tuberculosis. Time point: new active TB diagnosis, blood taken before or within 7 days of starting treatment. With 3 bases clipped from V and 7 bases from J, the junction kept 10 bases outside the gene matches. Germline CDR1 reads LNHNV; CDR2 reads YYDKDF (reference sequence). There are 15 residues in the CDR3. Data came from immunoSEQ multiplex PCR; TCRdb stores just in-frame clones and leaves some out. The sample lists 40,000 or so clones, approximately 95% occurring once. Notes on the study in general: The TCR-beta difference was not significant; alpha differences partly reflected length. GEM motif frequencies gave about 70% accuracy; the GMM repertoire gave 80% to 90%.

The chain uses TRBV15 and TRBJ2-3, with 7 bases matching TRBD1. Sample: PBMCs, taken at tuberculosis diagnosis. This clonotype originated in an adult with tuberculosis. CDR3 nucleotides: TGTGCCACCAGCAGGTTCGGACAGGCCCTAAATACGCAGTATTTT. Protein: CATSRFGQALNTQYF.